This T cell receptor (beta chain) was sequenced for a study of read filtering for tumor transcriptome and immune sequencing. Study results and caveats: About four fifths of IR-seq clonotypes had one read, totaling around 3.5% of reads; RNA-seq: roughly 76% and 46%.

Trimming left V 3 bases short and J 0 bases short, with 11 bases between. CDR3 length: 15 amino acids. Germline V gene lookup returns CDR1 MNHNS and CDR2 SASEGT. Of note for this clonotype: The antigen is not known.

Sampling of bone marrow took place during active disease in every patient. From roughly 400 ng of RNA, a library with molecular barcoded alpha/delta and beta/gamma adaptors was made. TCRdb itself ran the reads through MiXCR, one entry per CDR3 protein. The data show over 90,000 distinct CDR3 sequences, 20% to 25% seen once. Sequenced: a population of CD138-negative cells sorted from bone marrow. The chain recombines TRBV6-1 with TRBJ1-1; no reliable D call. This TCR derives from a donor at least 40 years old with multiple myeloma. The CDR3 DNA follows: TGTGCCAGCAGTGAGGAGACGGCTATGAACACTGAAGCTTTCTTT. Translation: CASSEETAMNTEAFF.